The next 9 T cell receptor beta chains were all read from a single sample in a study of CD8+ T cells in alopecia areata. RNA extraction and reverse transcription yielded cDNA as sequencing template. TCRdb's copy holds only in-frame clones and misses some; the assay was immunoSEQ multiplex PCR. The sample has 200,000 to 250,000 clones; under 70% are singletons. Sequencing used CD4+ T cells sorted from blood, obtained at week 0. These receptors all come from a human donor with alopecia areata.

The chain has TRBV29-1 and TRBJ2-5; a possible D gene is TRBD1 (5 bases). Per germline, CDR1 SQVTM and CDR2 ANQGSEA. Trimming removed 6 bases at V and 4 bases at J, with 15 bases between. There are 13 residues in the CDR3. The CDR3 reads CSVGRTMRETQYF. The CDR3 bases are TGCAGCGTCGGAAGGACAATGCGAGAGACCCAGTACTTC.

The CDR3 DNA is TGCAGCGTTACGGACAGGGGCGGCACTGAAGCTTTCTTT. Encoded protein: CSVTDRGGTEAFF. The chain couples TRBV29-1 to TRBJ1-1; 9 bases match TRBD1. This CDR3 comprises 13 residues. The junction had 5 bases not matched to a gene; V was cut back by 5 bases and J by 4 bases. From germline, CDR1 is SQVTM and CDR2 ANQGSEA.

This clone was counted between two and nine times. The chain has TRBV2 and TRBJ2-1, with 12 nucleotides matching TRBD2. CDR1 and CDR2 (germline): SNHLY, FYNNEI. The CDR3 spans 14 residues. Unmatched junction bases numbered 5, after V lost 7 bases and J lost 7 bases. The CDR3 is CASTLAGGQNEQFF. The CDR3, as DNA: TGTGCCAGCACCCTAGCGGGGGGGCAAAATGAGCAGTTCTTC.

The CDR3 DNA reads TGTGCCAGCAGCTTAGAAGGGAAGAACTATGGCTACACCTTC. Translation gives CASSLEGKNYGYTF. This rearrangement joins TRBV11-2 to TRBJ1-2, with D uncertain. The CDR3 has 14 residues. In germline, CDR1 is SGHAT, CDR2 FQNNGV. V shed 0 bases and J shed 2 bases, with 7 bases lying between them.

This rearrangement joins TRBV9 to TRBJ2-3; D gene ambiguous. The CDR3 sequence is 12 residues long. V was clipped by 0 bases and J by 7 bases, with 6 bases between them. CDR1 and CDR2 (germline): SGDLS, YYNGEE. CDR3 residues: CASSVDANTQYF. CDR3 in DNA: TGTGCCAGCAGCGTAGACGCGAATACGCAGTATTTT.

In nucleotides, the CDR3 is TGTGCCTTGCCTGGGACAGGCGGCTACACCTTC. It is translated as CALPGTGGYTF. The rearrangement joins TRBV30 to TRBJ1-2, with 8 bases that match TRBD1. Unmatched junction bases numbered 6, after V lost 7 bases and J lost 8 bases. Germline V gene lookup returns CDR1 GTSNPN and CDR2 SVGIG (reference sequence). The CDR3 has 11 amino acids.

The sample holds a few counts of this clone. This chain joins TRBV21-1 and TRBJ1-4. TRBV21-1 is deemed a pseudogene. The CDR3 is 18 residues long. The CDR3 reads CASSLRKNDPSTNEKLFF. DNA of the CDR3: TGTGCCAGCAGCCTCCGTAAGAACGACCCTTCAACTAATGAAAAACTGTTTTTT.

V and J are TRBV5-6 and TRBJ1-5, with D tentatively TRBD1 (6 bases). CDR3 length equals 14 residues. The germline V gene has CDR1 SGHDT and CDR2 YYEEEE. V was trimmed by 5 bases and J by 2 bases, leaving 11 bases between them. This CDR3 is CASRRGIGNQPQHF. In DNA, the CDR3 is TGTGCCAGCAGGAGGGGGATTGGCAATCAGCCCCAGCATTTT.

The chain is built from TRBV7-2 and TRBJ1-6, with D possibly matching TRBD1 (6 bases). Germline CDR1 and CDR2: SGHTA and FQGNSA. The CDR3 is 14 residues long. Trimming stripped 1 base from V and 7 bases from J, with 8 bases between. The CDR3 DNA reads TGTGCCAGCAGCTTAGGGGGGCGGAATTCACCCCTCCACTTT. Amino acids: CASSLGGRNSPLHF.